This T cell receptor (beta chain) was sequenced during a study of PD-1 blockade in classical Hodgkin lymphoma. The protocol was immunoSEQ multiplex PCR, while the TCRdb copy is restricted to in-frame clones and leaves out a portion. The sample shows tens of thousands of clones, 80% to 90% of them seen only once. This CDR3 has 14 amino acids. The V gene lost 6 bases and the J gene lost 7 bases, with 19 bases spanning the gap. In germline, CDR1 is SGHNT, CDR2 YYREEE (reference sequence). Every patient had relapsed following autologous stem cell transplantation, and cohorts differed in brentuximab vedotin exposure. Progressive disease, partial response or complete response was each patient's best response.

This receptor was identified in a human donor with classical Hodgkin lymphoma. The rearrangement joins TRBV5-4 to TRBJ1-2; possible D gene TRBD1, 6 bases. Sequenced material: peripheral blood mononuclear cells (PBMCs), taken before the second cycle of nivolumab. Here the CDR3 reads CASISGHGLGGYTF. The CDR3 region has the DNA TGTGCCAGCATTTCGGGACACGGATTAGGTGGCTACACCTTC.